This is a list of T cell receptor beta chains from one sample in a study of blood T cells in healthy people across ages. Each CDR3 protein is one row after TCRdb ran MiXCR on the 5' RACE reads. Counted here are 1.5 million to 2 million distinct CDR3 sequences, around 50% occurring once; the ten biggest clones make up over 2%. Source material: blood. Receptor source: a woman in her thirties or forties in good health. Each CDR3 is given with its conserved first and last residue. D genes are given only for firm matches. The size field is filled for only some rows; it gives once, few, many or a size class.

>TRBV13|TRBJ2-5|TRBD1|NA|12
TGTGCCAGCAGCTCCCGACAGGGCAGCCAGTACTTC
CASSSRQGSQYF
>TRBV6-5|TRBJ1-2|NA|few|19
TGTGCCAGCAGTTACTCGACGGTGGGCAGGGGCCCCCTCACCTATGGCTACACCTTC
CASSYSTVGRGPLTYGYTF
>TRBV10-3|TRBJ2-3|NA|NA|17
TGTGCCATCAGTGAGGGGGGGGGCCACACAAGCACAGATACGCAGTATTTT
CAISEGGGHTSTDTQYF
>TRBV28|TRBJ2-5|TRBD2|few|16
TGTGCCAGCACCGCCATCGGGGGGGCCTTCCAAGAGACCCAGTACTTC
CASTAIGGAFQETQYF
>TRBV27|TRBJ2-3|NA|many|16
TGTGCCAGCAGTTTAACGGCCGGATCTAGCACAGATACGCAGTATTTT
CASSLTAGSSTDTQYF
>TRBV24-1|TRBJ2-2|TRBD1|few|17
TGTGCCACCAGTGATCGGCCGACAGGGTGGAGCACCGGGGAGCTGTTTTTT
CATSDRPTGWSTGELFF
>TRBV4-3|TRBJ2-5|NA|few|13
TGCGCCAGCAGCCCTGATCGATTCAAGACCCAGTACTTC
CASSPDRFKTQYF
>TRBV4-3|TRBJ2-1|TRBD2|NA|17
TGCGCCAGCAGCCCCACGGGAGGGACTAGCGGCCTCAATGAGCAGTTCTTC
CASSPTGGTSGLNEQFF
>TRBV20-1|TRBJ2-3|NA|NA|17
TGCAGTGCTAGAGATTACTTGATACAGGGCGGGACAGATACGCAGTATTTT
CSARDYLIQGGTDTQYF
>TRBV5-1|TRBJ2-7|TRBD2|NA|16
TGCGCCAGCAGCTTGGTGGGTAGCGGGGGATCCTACGAGCAGTACTTC
CASSLVGSGGSYEQYF
>TRBV7-9|TRBJ1-1|TRBD1|NA|14
TGTGCCAGCAGCCCTCAGGGGGCCCCGGGGGAAGCTTTCTTT
CASSPQGAPGEAFF
>TRBV11-2|TRBJ2-4|NA|NA|13
TGTGCCAGCAGCTTAGGGGCACGAGGCATTCAGTACTTC
CASSLGARGIQYF
>TRBV5-1|TRBJ2-4|NA|few|11
TGCGCCAGCAGCTACAGGGACATTCAGTACTTC
CASSYRDIQYF
>TRBV28|TRBJ2-1|NA|NA|15
TGTGCCAGCAAGGGAGCCCCGCTGGCTTTCAATGAGCAGTTCTTC
CASKGAPLAFNEQFF
>TRBV9|TRBJ2-1|TRBD2|few|16
TGTGCCAGCAGCGTAGGGGGGACTACCCAAAGCCGCTCGCAGTTCTTC
CASSVGGTTQSRSQFF
>TRBV20-1|TRBJ2-7|NA|many|12
TGCAGTGCTCAAGAGAAGGGAATCGAGCAGTACTTC
CSAQEKGIEQYF
>TRBV7-2|TRBJ1-2|NA|once|14
TGTGCCAGCAGCTTGTACAGGGTTGACTATGGCTACACCTTC
CASSLYRVDYGYTF
>TRBV24-1|TRBJ2-3|NA|NA|15
TGTGCCACCAGTGATTTTAGGTCTAGCACAGATACGCAGTATTTT
CATSDFRSSTDTQYF
>TRBV7-8|TRBJ2-7|NA|NA|14
TGTGCCAGCAGCTTAGCGACGGGCAACTACGAGCAGTACTTC
CASSLATGNYEQYF
>TRBV7-9|TRBJ2-1|NA|few|15
TGTGCCAGCAGCCCCCCAGGGGTCTCCTACAATGAGCAGTTCTTC
CASSPPGVSYNEQFF
>TRBV7-2|TRBJ2-5|TRBD2|few|18
TGTGCCAGCAGCTTAGCGCCCGGGGCGCGGGGGTCTCAAGAGACCCAGTACTTC
CASSLAPGARGSQETQYF
>TRBV28|TRBJ2-5|NA|many|12
TGTGCCAGCGAAGAGGCGACCGATAAGCAGTACTTC
CASEEATDKQYF
>TRBV5-1|TRBJ2-6|NA|NA|17
TGCGCCAGCAGCAAAGGTTTGCTGAATTCTGGGGCCAACGTCCTGACTTTC
CASSKGLLNSGANVLTF
>TRBV7-9|TRBJ2-1|NA|NA|17
TGTGCCAGCAGCTCCGTGTCGGGGGGGGACAGAGACAATGAGCAGTTCTTC
CASSSVSGGDRDNEQFF
>TRBV12-3/TRBV12-4|TRBJ2-5|NA|NA|15
TGTGCCAGCAGTTTAGTGACTAGCACAGGGGAGACCCAGTACTTC
CASSLVTSTGETQYF
>TRBV24-1|TRBJ2-7|NA|few|14
TGTGCCACCAGTGATTCCCGGGTATTCTACGAGCAGTACTTC
CATSDSRVFYEQYF
>TRBV10-3|TRBJ2-7|TRBD2|NA|14
TGTGCCATCAGTGAAGCGGGGGCCGTTTACGAGCAGTACTTC
CAISEAGAVYEQYF
>TRBV7-2|TRBJ1-2|NA|few|15
TGTGCCAGCAGCTTAAGAGTTGTAGCGGCCTATGGCTACACCTTC
CASSLRVVAAYGYTF
>TRBV20-1|TRBJ2-2|NA|NA|15
TGCAGTGCTCCAGCGGCCAGGGGTGGCACCGGGGAGCTGTTTTTT
CSAPAARGGTGELFF
>TRBV20-1|TRBJ2-5|NA|few|14
TGCAGTGCTAGCGGGCAAAACCCTCAAGAGACCCAGTACTTC
CSASGQNPQETQYF
>TRBV6-2/TRBV6-3|TRBJ2-1|TRBD2|NA|15
TGTGCCAGCAGTTACCGGGGTAGCGGGGAAGAGACCCAGTTCTTC
CASSYRGSGEETQFF
>TRBV7-3|TRBJ2-1|TRBD2|NA|16
TGTGCCAGCAGCCCTCGCGGGGGGGCGACCTACAATGAGCAGTTCTTC
CASSPRGGATYNEQFF
>TRBV15|TRBJ2-1|TRBD2|few|16
TGTGCCACCAGCCTCCGGAAAGCGGGGGGATACAATGAGCAGTTCTTC
CATSLRKAGGYNEQFF
>TRBV7-2|TRBJ2-7|TRBD2|few|14
TGTGCCAGCAGCCCAGGACTAGCATGGGGAGAGCAGTACTTC
CASSPGLAWGEQYF
>TRBV5-1|TRBJ2-3|TRBD2|NA|16
TGCGCCAGCAACTTGGATGCGGGGGGTGCGGAAGATACGCAGTATTTT
CASNLDAGGAEDTQYF
>TRBV29-1|TRBJ2-1|NA|few|13
TGCAGCGTTGGGGGGAGCTCCTACAATGAGCAGTTCTTC
CSVGGSSYNEQFF
>TRBV12-3/TRBV12-4|TRBJ2-3|NA|NA|14
TGTGCCAGCAGTTCTTGGGACCGGGCAGATACGCAGTATTTT
CASSSWDRADTQYF
>TRBV7-6|TRBJ2-7|TRBD1|few|14
TGTGCCAGCAGCTTAATAGGACAGGGCCACGAGCAGTACTTC
CASSLIGQGHEQYF
>TRBV13|TRBJ1-2|TRBD1|NA|17
TGTGCCAGCAGCTCGGGCGGACAGGGGGCAGAGGACTATGGCTACACCTTC
CASSSGGQGAEDYGYTF
>TRBV4-1|TRBJ2-4|NA|NA|8
TGCGCCAGCCTCAAGAAGTACTTC
CASLKKYF
>TRBV13|TRBJ2-1|NA|many|17
TGTGCCAGCAGCTTAGTGGAGGGGGAGAACACCTACAATGAGCAGTTCTTC
CASSLVEGENTYNEQFF
>TRBV7-2|TRBJ2-7|TRBD1|NA|15
TGTGCCAGCAGCTTAGCGTCAGGGGGCTATTACGAGCAGTACTTC
CASSLASGGYYEQYF
>TRBV11-2|TRBJ2-7|NA|once|14
TGTGCCAGCAGCTTAGGTGCAGACTCCTACGAGCAGTACTTC
CASSLGADSYEQYF
>TRBV5-1|TRBJ2-1|TRBD2|NA|15
TGCGCCAGCAGCCCCGTCGGGACTAGCAACAATGAGCAGTTCTTC
CASSPVGTSNNEQFF
>TRBV20-1|TRBJ1-1|NA|NA|13
TGCAGTGCGCCGACACCCGAGAACACTGAAGCTTTCTTT
CSAPTPENTEAFF
>TRBV6-2/TRBV6-3|TRBJ2-7|TRBD1|NA|15
TGTGCCAGCAGCAGACAGGGTCCCTCGTCCTACGAGCAGTACTTC
CASSRQGPSSYEQYF
>TRBV18|TRBJ1-1|NA|few|14
TGTGCCAGCTCACAGCAGGGGATGGTCACTGAAGCTTTCTTT
CASSQQGMVTEAFF
>TRBV27|TRBJ2-1|NA|few|12
TGTGCCACCCAGTCGGGGAACAATGAGCAGTTCTTC
CATQSGNNEQFF
>TRBV6-5|TRBJ1-1|NA|NA|12
TGTGCCAGCAGTTACATGGGGCGTGAAGCTTTCTTT
CASSYMGREAFF
>TRBV12-3/TRBV12-4|TRBJ2-7|NA|few|15
TGTGCCAGCAGTCCGACTCGGGACACCGCCTACGAGCAGTACTTC
CASSPTRDTAYEQYF
>TRBV12-3/TRBV12-4|TRBJ2-4|NA|few|11
TGTGCCAGCAGTAAAGGACTTGAGCAGTACTTC
CASSKGLEQYF
>TRBV20-1|TRBJ2-5|NA|NA|13
TGCAGTGCTAGCCCTGAGGCGGGCGGGACCCAGTACTTC
CSASPEAGGTQYF
>TRBV6-5|TRBJ2-3|TRBD1|NA|18
TGTGCCAGCAGTTACTCCTCCACCGGGACAGGGGCCACAGATACGCAGTATTTT
CASSYSSTGTGATDTQYF
>TRBV29-1|TRBJ2-1|NA|NA|11
TGCAGCCTTCGGGAGAGAGGTGAGCAGTTCTTC
CSLRERGEQFF
>TRBV4-1|TRBJ2-3|TRBD1|NA|18
TGCGCCAGCAGCCAAGAGGTCTCCGGACAGGGTCGCACAGATACGCAGTATTTT
CASSQEVSGQGRTDTQYF
>TRBV9|TRBJ2-1|NA|NA|14
TGTGCCAGCAGCCCCACGGGGCTAGCGAATGAGCAGTTCTTC
CASSPTGLANEQFF
>TRBV25-1|TRBJ1-2|NA|NA|15
TGTGCCAGCAGTGAATTATCCGGAGCGTCATATGGCTACACCTTC
CASSELSGASYGYTF
>TRBV28|TRBJ2-3|NA|many|14
TGTGCCAGCAGTTCCGGGGGAACTACAGATACGCAGTATTTT
CASSSGGTTDTQYF
>TRBV18|TRBJ1-4|NA|NA|16
TGTGCCAGCTCACCAGTGAAGGGGGAAGCTAATGAAAAACTGTTTTTT
CASSPVKGEANEKLFF
>TRBV5-1|TRBJ2-1|NA|few|15
TGCGCCAGCAGGCCTACAGGGACCGGGGGAAATGAGCAGTTCTTC
CASRPTGTGGNEQFF